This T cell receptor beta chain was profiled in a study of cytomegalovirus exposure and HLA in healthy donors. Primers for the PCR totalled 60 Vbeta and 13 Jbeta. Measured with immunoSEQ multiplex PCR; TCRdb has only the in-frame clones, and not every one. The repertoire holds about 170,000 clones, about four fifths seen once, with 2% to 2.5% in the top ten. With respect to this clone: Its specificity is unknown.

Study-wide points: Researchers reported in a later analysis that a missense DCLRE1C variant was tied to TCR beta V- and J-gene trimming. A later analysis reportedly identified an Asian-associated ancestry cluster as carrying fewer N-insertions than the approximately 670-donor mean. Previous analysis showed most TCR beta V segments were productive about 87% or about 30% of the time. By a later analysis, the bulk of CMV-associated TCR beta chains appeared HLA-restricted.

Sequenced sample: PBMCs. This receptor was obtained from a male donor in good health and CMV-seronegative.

The CDR3 DNA follows: TGTGCCAGCAGCTTAGAACCCGCTAGCGGGGGGTCCCAGTACTTC. It is translated as CASSLEPASGGSQYF. The genes are TRBV7-6 and TRBJ2-5; 11 positions match TRBD2. V lost 1 base, J lost 9 bases, and 7 bases stayed unmatched. From germline, CDR1 is SGHVS and CDR2 FNYEAQ. This CDR3 spans 15 amino acids.